Shown below are 23 T cell receptor beta chains from a single sample sequenced in a study of blood T cell repertoires in COVID-19 (dated by TCRdb to between 2020 and 2021). Libraries were built with the immunoSEQ multiplex PCR assay. In its TCRdb copy, this immuneACCESS table keeps in-frame sequences only and misses some clones. Where compared with another copy, unresolved V genes explain less than half of these, and the others have no known cause. For this sample the table gives under 20,000 clones, of which 80% were detected only once. Roughly 16% of the sample lies in the top ten. The sequenced sample consisted of peripheral blood. The source is a human donor in a cohort sampled during active COVID-19.

J is TRBJ2-5 and V is TRBV7-8, with 8 bases matching TRBD2. CDR1 is SGHVS, CDR2 FQNEAQ, per germline. This CDR3 comprises 17 residues. V trimming: 5 bases; J trimming: 2 bases; junction bases outside the gene matches: 13. CDR3 sequence: CASSQGSGRVPQETQYF. The CDR3 nucleotides read TGTGCCAGCAGCCAAGGAAGCGGGAGAGTACCTCAAGAGACCCAGTACTTC.

The chain recombines TRBV12-3 or TRBV12-4 with TRBJ2-5, with a possible D match to TRBD2 (5 bases). The length of the CDR3 is 13 residues. Trimming shortened V by 6 bases and J by 5 bases, and 13 bases separated the two germline ends. DNA of the CDR3: TGTGCCAGCAGCCGAACTTCTAGCGAGACCCAGTACTTC. This codes for CASSRTSSETQYF.

The chain recombines TRBV28 with TRBJ1-3; D is possibly TRBD1 (5 bases). V dropped 2 bases and J dropped 2 bases, with 7 bases sitting between them. The CDR3 consists of 14 residues. Germline V lookup: CDR1 MDHEN, CDR2 SYDVKM. The CDR3 here is CASSLRQTGNTIYF. In DNA form, the CDR3 reads TGTGCCAGCAGTTTACGACAGACTGGAAACACCATATATTTT.

The chain uses TRBV7-2 and TRBJ2-1; TRBD2 matches at 10 bases. The CDR3 extends over 18 amino acids. V shed 5 bases, J shed 4 bases, and the junction held 14 bases outside the gene matches. Germline loops: CDR1 SGHTA, CDR2 FQGNSA. The chain's CDR3 is CASSRPTSGAAPYNEQFF. CDR3 bases: TGTGCCAGCAGCCGTCCTACTAGCGGGGCCGCCCCTTACAATGAGCAGTTCTTC.

This clone was found a few times. The V call is TRBV19, the J call TRBJ2-7; 11 bases fit TRBD2. The J segment lost 3 bases and the V segment lost 2 bases, leaving 3 bases of the junction unmatched. Germline lookup yields CDR1 LNHDA and CDR2 SQIVND (reference sequence). This CDR3 comprises 15 residues. CDR3 in DNA: TGTGCCAGTAGTATACTAGCGGGAGGAAACTACGAGCAGTACTTC. Encoded protein: CASSILAGGNYEQYF.

Only a few counts were recorded for this clone. The CDR3 spells CASSGNRGFLDSPLHF. In DNA form, the CDR3 reads TGTGCCAGTAGTGGGAACAGGGGCTTCCTGGATTCACCCCTCCACTTT. This chain uses TRBV19 with TRBJ1-6; 7 positions agree with TRBD1. The germline V gene has CDR1 LNHDA and CDR2 SQIVND (reference sequence). CDR3 size: 16 residues. J lost 8 bases, V lost 5 bases, and 12 bases had no gene match.

This clone was seen only a few times. CDR3: CASSEAGTSLYEQYF. CDR3 coding DNA: TGTGCCAGCAGTGAAGCGGGGACTAGCTTGTACGAGCAGTACTTC. The chain employs TRBV6-1 and TRBJ2-7, with TRBD2 matching over 9 bases. Losses at the gene ends were 0 bases for V and 4 bases for J; bases not matched to a gene: 4. Germline V lookup: CDR1 MNHNS, CDR2 SASEGT. This CDR3 spans 15 amino acids.

The V gene is TRBV28, the J gene TRBJ1-1, with D perhaps TRBD1 (5 bases). The ends were cut back, 5 bases at V and 1 base at J, with 17 bases in the middle. The germline V gene has CDR1 MDHEN and CDR2 SYDVKM. The CDR3 runs 16 residues. The CDR3 here is CASSGGGGGKNTEAFF. CDR3 DNA: TGTGCCAGCAGTGGGGGAGGTGGGGGGAAGAACACTGAAGCTTTCTTT. Complete variable domain (other parts from reference TRBV28 and TRBJ1-1): DVKVTQSSRYLVKRTGEKVFLECVQDMDHENMFWYRQDPGLGLRLIYFSYDVKMKEKGDIPEGYSVSREKKERFSLILESASTNQTSMYLCASSGGGGGKNTEAFFGQGTRLTVV.

The gene calls are TRBV6-2 or TRBV6-3 and TRBJ2-3, with D tentatively TRBD2 (7 bases). In germline, CDR1 is MNHEY, CDR2 SVGEGT. V lost 1 base, J lost 6 bases, and 14 bases lay in between. The CDR3 runs 15 residues. This CDR3 is CASSYLGRGGDTQYF. In DNA form, the CDR3 reads TGTGCCAGCAGTTACTTGGGCAGGGGAGGGGATACGCAGTATTTT.

This rearrangement joins TRBV2 to TRBJ2-7; maybe TRBD2 (6 bases). The V gene's germline CDR1 is SNHLY and CDR2 FYNNEI. Trimming left V 11 bases short and J 3 bases short, with 17 bases between. This CDR3 spans 13 amino acids. The CDR3 loop reads CAGRGISDYEQYF. Written as DNA, the CDR3 is TGTGCCGGCCGGGGGATTAGCGACTACGAGCAGTACTTC.

The rearrangement links TRBV5-4 to TRBJ2-3, with 8 bases lining up with TRBD2. The CDR3 runs to 14 residues. V was pared by 4 bases and J by 6 bases, with 7 bases of the junction left unmatched. Germline assignment: CDR1 SGHNT and CDR2 YYREEE (reference sequence). The CDR3 protein is CASSRGLAGDTQYF. Written as DNA, the CDR3 is TGTGCCAGCAGCCGCGGACTAGCAGGGGATACGCAGTATTTT.

The chain couples TRBV7-2 to TRBJ2-7; TRBD2 is a possible D gene (5 bases). Between the trimmed V and J ends, which lost 5 bases and 3 bases, there was a span of 14 bases. From germline, CDR1 is SGHTA and CDR2 FQGNSA. The CDR3 runs 14 residues. The chain's CDR3 is CASSARGSIYEQYF. The CDR3 nucleotides read TGTGCCAGCAGCGCAAGAGGGTCGATCTACGAGCAGTACTTC.

This chain joins TRBV28 and TRBJ2-5; no clear D. The CDR3 loop spans 12 amino acids. Germline V gene sequence: CDR1 MDHEN, CDR2 SYDVKM. Trimming took 8 bases from V and 5 from J, leaving 12 bases between them. The CDR3 bases are TGTGCCAGCGCTACCCCCTACGAGACCCAGTACTTC. This sequence encodes CASATPYETQYF.

The chain couples TRBV14 to TRBJ2-7; a possible D gene is TRBD2 (5 bases). Trimming stripped 1 base from V and 3 bases from J, with 19 bases between. CDR1 and CDR2 from the germline V gene are SGHDN and FVKESK. This CDR3 has 17 residues. The CDR3 bases are TGTGCCAGCAGCCAAGCCCCAACGGGATACATCTTCTACGAGCAGTACTTC. Amino acids: CASSQAPTGYIFYEQYF.

The chain has TRBV28 and TRBJ2-7, with a possible D match to TRBD1 (6 bases). The V end was cut by 8 bases, the J end by 10 bases, with 18 bases between. Germline lookup yields CDR1 MDHEN and CDR2 SYDVKM. The CDR3 sequence is 12 residues long. CDR3 DNA: TGTGCCAGCGGATTAGGACAGCCCCTCCAGTACTTC. Encoded protein: CASGLGQPLQYF.

This rearrangement joins TRBV7-9 to TRBJ2-1; 7 nucleotides agree with TRBD1. The CDR3 contains 12 residues. CDR1 SEHNR and CDR2 FQNEAQ come from the germline V gene (reference sequence). The V gene end was trimmed by 5 bases and the J gene end by 8 bases; junction bases not matched to a gene: 3. The CDR3 coding sequence is TGTGCCAGCAGCGGAGACAGGGATGAGCAGTTCTTC. As protein: CASSGDRDEQFF.

The chain has TRBV27 and TRBJ1-1; D is perhaps TRBD1 (6 bases). The V gene's germline CDR1 is MNHEY and CDR2 SMNVEV (reference sequence). The CDR3 sequence is 14 residues long. V lost 7 bases, J lost 1 base, and 13 bases lay in between. CDR3: CASNFSGANTEAFF. The DNA of the CDR3 is TGTGCCAGCAATTTTTCAGGGGCGAACACTGAAGCTTTCTTT.

This rearrangement joins TRBV5-1 to TRBJ1-1, with D possibly being TRBD1 (6 bases). The germline V and J ends were trimmed by 3 bases and 4 bases, with 13 bases remaining between them. This CDR3 comprises 14 residues. The germline V gene encodes CDR1 SGHRS and CDR2 YFSETQ. The CDR3 DNA reads TGCGCCAGCAGCTCACAAACAGGGTCCACTGAAGCTTTCTTT. It codes for CASSSQTGSTEAFF. The variable domain in full, with the rest retrieved from reference TRBV5-1 and TRBJ1-1, is KAGVTQTPRYLIKTRGQQVTLSCSPISGHRSVSWYQQTPGQGLQFLFEYFSETQRNKGNFPGRFSGRQFSNSRSEMNVSTLELGDSALYLCASSSQTGSTEAFFGQGTRLTVV.

The chain has TRBV28 and TRBJ2-7; 7 positions agree with TRBD1. V was clipped by 5 bases and J by 1 base; unmatched bases: 8. Germline V gives CDR1 MDHEN, CDR2 SYDVKM. CDR3 length: 15 amino acids. CDR3 sequence: CASSLRQGPSYEQYF. The CDR3 DNA follows: TGTGCCAGCAGTCTACGACAGGGACCTTCCTACGAGCAGTACTTC.

This sequence joins TRBV7-8 and TRBJ2-5, with D hard to call. The CDR3 extends over 12 amino acids. The V gene's germline CDR1 is SGHVS and CDR2 FQNEAQ. V lost 2 bases and J 5 bases, leaving 6 bases between the germline ends. This CDR3 reads CASSLKPETQYF. CDR3 bases: TGTGCCAGCAGCTTAAAGCCGGAGACCCAGTACTTC.

The CDR3 nucleotides read TGTGCCAGCTCACCAAAGGGGGATAACTATGGCTACACCTTC. Protein sequence: CASSPKGDNYGYTF. The chain recombines TRBV18 with TRBJ1-2, with D perhaps matching TRBD1 (6 bases). CDR1 and CDR2 from the germline V gene are KGHSH and LQKENI. The CDR3 sequence is 14 residues long. V lost 2 bases and J lost 1, with 8 bases in between. Looking up the rest from reference TRBV18 and TRBJ1-2 gives the full variable domain: NAGVMQNPRHLVRRRGQEARLRCSPMKGHSHVYWYRQLPEEGLKFMVYLQKENIIDESGMPKERFSAEFPKEGPSILRIQQVVRGDSAAYFCASSPKGDNYGYTFGSGTRLTVV.

This clone was detected only once. The chain carries TRBV7-2 and TRBJ1-3; D ambiguous. Germline values: CDR1 SGHTA, CDR2 FQGNSA. This CDR3 is built from 15 residues. Trimming took 1 base from V and 4 from J, leaving 11 bases between them. CDR3 bases: TGTGCCAGCAGCTTAGGGCGGGGTTCCGGAAACACCATATATTTT. Protein product: CASSLGRGSGNTIYF.

The chain is built from TRBV6-1 and TRBJ1-5; unclear D gene. Germline V gene data show CDR1 as MNHNS and CDR2 as SASEGT. The CDR3 runs to 15 residues. V lost 3 bases, J lost 2 bases, and 11 bases lay in between. CDR3 nucleotides: TGTGCCAGCAGTGACCCCCCCACGGGCAATCAGCCCCAGCATTTT. Translated, it gives CASSDPPTGNQPQHF.